This T cell receptor beta chain came from a study of T cells in Graves' hyperthyroidism and ophthalmopathy. Study-wide findings and caveats: Ophthalmopathy cases were set apart from stable hyperthyroidism by a 13 V-J model.

The investigators amplified TCR beta CDR3 regions from RNA transcripts. RT-PCR in the first round (using the HTBI primer set) targeted the TCR CDR3. TCRdb recomputed calls from the multiplex PCR reads with MiXCR, one row per CDR3 protein. The sample has 500,000 to 600,000 distinct CDR3 sequences, approximately 48% seen once. This CDR3 has 14 residues. The V end was cut by 6 bases, the J end by 1 base, with 12 bases between. Germline CDR1 reads MNHNS; CDR2 reads SASEGT. As concerns this clonotype: What it binds is unknown.

V gene TRBV6-1 combines with J gene TRBJ1-2; D gene uncertain. Sequences were obtained from peripheral blood or thyroid tissue (not recorded which). This TCR was sampled from an adult woman with Graves' disease, either hyperthyroidism or ophthalmopathy (not recorded which). The chain's CDR3 is CASSSDVDNYGYTF. The CDR3 DNA follows: TGTGCCAGCAGCTCAGACGTCGATAACTATGGCTACACCTTC.